The 4 T cell receptor beta chains below come from one sample, sequenced in a study of response to subunit inactivated influenza vaccine. TCRdb itself ran the RT-PCR reads through MiXCR, one entry per CDR3 protein. The sample holds hundreds of thousands of distinct CDR3 sequences, roughly 14% seen once. The sample was PBMCs from blood, taken 12 days after vaccination. Receptors originate from a man aged 45-65 years who received an inactivated influenza vaccine.

This clonotype came up many times. This sequence joins TRBV7-9 and TRBJ2-7; 14 bases line up with TRBD2. The J segment lost 0 bases and the V segment lost 5 bases, leaving 6 bases of the junction unmatched. The length of the CDR3 is 17 residues. In germline, CDR1 is SEHNR, CDR2 FQNEAQ (reference sequence). The CDR3: CASSPGTSGGYSYEQYF. CDR3 in DNA: TGTGCCAGCAGCCCCGGGACTAGCGGGGGCTACTCCTACGAGCAGTACTTC.

The genes are TRBV10-1 and TRBJ1-6, with D uncertain. CDR1 WNHNN and CDR2 SYGVQD come from the germline V gene (reference sequence). Trimming removed 6 bases at V and 8 bases at J, with 11 bases between. The CDR3 is made up of 13 amino acids. In DNA, the CDR3 is TGCGCCAGCAGATTGAGCCTCGATTCACCCCTCCACTTT. It is translated as CASRLSLDSPLHF.

The chain has TRBV5-1 and TRBJ1-1; no clear D gene. The V gene's germline CDR1 is SGHRS and CDR2 YFSETQ. The CDR3 is made up of 13 amino acids. V shed 6 bases and J shed 2 bases, with 11 bases lying between them. The DNA for the CDR3 is TGCGCCAGCAACATGGCCCCAAACACTGAAGCTTTCTTT. Translating gives CASNMAPNTEAFF. The whole variable domain, filled in from reference TRBV5-1 and TRBJ1-1, reads KAGVTQTPRYLIKTRGQQVTLSCSPISGHRSVSWYQQTPGQGLQFLFEYFSETQRNKGNFPGRFSGRQFSNSRSEMNVSTLELGDSALYLCASNMAPNTEAFFGQGTRLTVV.

This clonotype appeared many times. The V call is TRBV7-3, the J call TRBJ2-2, with D tentatively TRBD1 (5 bases). The CDR3 consists of 14 residues. Trimming shortened V by 1 base and J by 8 bases, and 11 bases separated the two germline ends. CDR1 is SGHTA and CDR2 is FQGTGA in the germline V gene. The CDR3 nucleotides read TGTGCCAGCAGCTTAATTGGGCCAGGGGGGGAGCTGTTTTTT. Protein product: CASSLIGPGGELFF.